Included here is one TCR beta chain sequence, with context. The data stem from a study of T-cell reconstitution after alpha-beta-depleted transplantation in children. With V trimmed by 1 base and J by 0 bases, 9 bases remained unmatched. The V gene's germline CDR1 is DFQATT and CDR2 SNEGSKA (reference sequence). The CDR3 contains 17 residues. Unique molecular identifiers were used to barcode this TCRbeta library. TCRdb reanalysed the PCR reads using MiXCR and keeps one entry per CDR3 protein. The sample carries approximately 590,000 distinct CDR3 sequences, about 11% recorded once. This receptor was obtained from a human donor who donated a stem cell graft to a child with acute myeloid leukemia. This chain joins TRBV20-1 and TRBJ1-5; 7 bases are a match to TRBD1. The sample consisted of PBMCs from the stem cell graft donor, taken from the stem cell graft. The CDR3 DNA reads TGCAGTGCTAGAGGTTTATTACAGGGGTATAGCAATCAGCCCCAGCATTTT. Residues: CSARGLLQGYSNQPQHF.